This T cell receptor (beta chain) is from a study of T cell responses to AZD1222 COVID-19 vaccine. Study conclusions and caveats: The study sampled repertoires only after the peak T cell response.

Data came from immunoSEQ multiplex PCR; TCRdb stores just in-frame clones and leaves some out. The table includes about 120,000 clones, approximately 90% detected once. On this clone itself: What it binds is not known.

The sequence derives from an adult in good health. The source was peripheral blood, collected on day 0 of AZD1222 vaccination.

Here the CDR3 reads CASTPGPYNEQFF. CDR3 in DNA: TGCGCCAGCACCCCGGGACCTTACAATGAGCAGTTCTTC. This rearrangement joins TRBV10-1 to TRBJ2-1, with D perhaps matching TRBD1 or TRBD2 (5 bases each). V was trimmed by 7 bases and J by 4 bases, leaving 11 bases between them. The CDR3 is 13 residues long. Germline V lookup: CDR1 WNHNN, CDR2 SYGVQD (reference sequence).